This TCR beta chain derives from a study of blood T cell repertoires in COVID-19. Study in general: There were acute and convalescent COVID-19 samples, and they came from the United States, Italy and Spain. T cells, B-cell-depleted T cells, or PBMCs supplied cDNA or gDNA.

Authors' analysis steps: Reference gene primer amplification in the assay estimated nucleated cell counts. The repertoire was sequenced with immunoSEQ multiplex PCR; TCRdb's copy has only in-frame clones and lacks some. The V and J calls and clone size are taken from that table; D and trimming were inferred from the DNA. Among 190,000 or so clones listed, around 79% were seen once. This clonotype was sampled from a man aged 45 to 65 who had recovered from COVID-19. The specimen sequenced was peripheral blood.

In nucleotides, the CDR3 is TGCGCCAGCAGCCAATTTAGCGGGGGGGAGACCCAGTACTTC. It is translated as CASSQFSGGETQYF. V gene TRBV4-3 combines with J gene TRBJ2-5, with TRBD2 matching 10 bases. The CDR3 is 14 amino acids. V dropped 2 bases and J dropped 5; count of bases not matched to a gene: 2. Looked up from germline, CDR1 is LGHNA and CDR2 is YSLEER.